This TCR beta chain was identified during a study of cytomegalovirus exposure and HLA in healthy donors. General study findings and limits: Cytomegalovirus association was assigned to about 150 TCR beta chains.

A note on this clone: Its antigen is still unknown. This sample also contains other DNA sequences that code for the same CDR3.

TCRdb keeps only in-frame clones here, not all; method: immunoSEQ multiplex PCR. The sample has over 150,000 clones, roughly nine tenths seen once. The CDR3 runs 12 residues. The germline V gene has CDR1 MNHNS and CDR2 SASEGT. V lost 6 bases, J lost 4 bases, and 9 bases lay in between. The validation cohort, a group of 120 or so subjects, included the donors and was separate from the approximately 660-subject first cohort. This clonotype was sampled from a woman aged 30 to 39 in good health and CMV-seronegative. This sequence joins TRBV6-1 and TRBJ1-1; possible D gene TRBD1, 5 bases. The sample was PBMCs. For the CDR3, the DNA is TGTGCCAGCAGCCCCGGGGGCACTGAAGCTTTCTTT. The encoded protein is CASSPGGTEAFF.